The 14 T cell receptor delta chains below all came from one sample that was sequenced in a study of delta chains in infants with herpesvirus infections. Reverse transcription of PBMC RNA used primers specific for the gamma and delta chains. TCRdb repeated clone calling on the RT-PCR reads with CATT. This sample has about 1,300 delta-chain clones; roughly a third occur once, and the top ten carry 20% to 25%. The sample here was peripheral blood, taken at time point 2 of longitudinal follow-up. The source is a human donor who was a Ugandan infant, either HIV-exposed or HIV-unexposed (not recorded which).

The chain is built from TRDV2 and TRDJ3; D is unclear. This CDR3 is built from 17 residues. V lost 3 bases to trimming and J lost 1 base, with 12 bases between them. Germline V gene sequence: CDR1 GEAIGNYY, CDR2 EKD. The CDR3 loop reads CACDAFSRSWDTRQMFF. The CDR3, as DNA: TGTGCCTGTGACGCTTTCAGCAGGTCCTGGGACACCCGACAGATGTTTTTC.

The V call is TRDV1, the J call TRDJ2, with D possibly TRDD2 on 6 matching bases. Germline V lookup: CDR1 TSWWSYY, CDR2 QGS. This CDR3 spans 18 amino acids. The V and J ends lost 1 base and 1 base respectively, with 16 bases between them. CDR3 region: CALGEPPPSKVLTAQLFF. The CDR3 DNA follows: TGTGCTCTTGGGGAACCGCCCCCTTCCAAGGTTTTGACAGCACAACTCTTCTTT.

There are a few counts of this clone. The CDR3, as DNA: TGTGCTCTTGGGGAATACCTTCCTAACGGGTTCTGGGGGCTCACCGATAAACTCATCTTT. Translating gives CALGEYLPNGFWGLTDKLIF. The V call is TRDV1, the J call TRDJ1, with D maybe TRDD2 (8 bases). Trimming took 2 bases from V and 1 from J, leaving 26 bases between them. The CDR3 covers 20 residues. Germline loops: CDR1 TSWWSYY, CDR2 QGS.

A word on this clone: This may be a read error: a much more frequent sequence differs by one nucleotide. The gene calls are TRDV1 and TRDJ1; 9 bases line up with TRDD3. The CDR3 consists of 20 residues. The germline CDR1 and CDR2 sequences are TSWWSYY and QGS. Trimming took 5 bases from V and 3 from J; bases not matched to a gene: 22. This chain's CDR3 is CALGYAGIPRYWGKADKLIF. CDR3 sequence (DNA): TGTGCTCTTGGGTACGCCGGCATTCCTCGTTACTGGGGGAAGGCCGATAAACTCATCTTT.

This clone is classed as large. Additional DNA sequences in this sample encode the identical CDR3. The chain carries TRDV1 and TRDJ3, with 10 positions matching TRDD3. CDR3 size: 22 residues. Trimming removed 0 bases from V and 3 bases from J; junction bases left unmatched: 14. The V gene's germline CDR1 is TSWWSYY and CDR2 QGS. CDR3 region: CALGELIDPYPGGYWDTRQMFF. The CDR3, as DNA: TGTGCTCTTGGGGAACTAATAGACCCCTACCCTGGGGGATACTGGGACACCCGACAGATGTTTTTC.

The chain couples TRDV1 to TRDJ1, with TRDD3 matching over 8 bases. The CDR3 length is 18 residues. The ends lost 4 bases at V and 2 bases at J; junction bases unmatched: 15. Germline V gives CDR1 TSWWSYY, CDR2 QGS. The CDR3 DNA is TGTGCTCTTGGGGGCGTCTCAAGGCTGGGGGAAGGAACCGATAAACTCATCTTT. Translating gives CALGGVSRLGEGTDKLIF.

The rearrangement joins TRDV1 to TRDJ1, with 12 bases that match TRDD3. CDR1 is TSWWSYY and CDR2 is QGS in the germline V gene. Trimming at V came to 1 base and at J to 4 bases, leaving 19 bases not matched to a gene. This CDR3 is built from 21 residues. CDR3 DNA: TGTGCTCTTGGGGAACGAGGTTCCCTACGTCTGGGGGATACGCGTATCGATAAACTCATCTTT. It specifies CALGERGSLRLGDTRIDKLIF.

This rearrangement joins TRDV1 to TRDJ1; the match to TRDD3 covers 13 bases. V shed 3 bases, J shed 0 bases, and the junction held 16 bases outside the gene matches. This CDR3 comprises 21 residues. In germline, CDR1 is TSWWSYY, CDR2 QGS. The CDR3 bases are TGTGCTCTTGGGGATCCCTTTCCCCCATACTGGGGGATACGGTACACCGATAAACTCATCTTT. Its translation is CALGDPFPPYWGIRYTDKLIF.

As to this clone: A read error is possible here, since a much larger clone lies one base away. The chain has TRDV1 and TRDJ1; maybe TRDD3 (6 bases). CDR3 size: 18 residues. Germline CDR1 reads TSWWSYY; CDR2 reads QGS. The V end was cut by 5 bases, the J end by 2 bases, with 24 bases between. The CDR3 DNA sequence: TGTGCTCTTGGGAACACTTCCCCAACCCACTGGGAGACCGATAAACTCATCTTT. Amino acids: CALGNTSPTHWETDKLIF.

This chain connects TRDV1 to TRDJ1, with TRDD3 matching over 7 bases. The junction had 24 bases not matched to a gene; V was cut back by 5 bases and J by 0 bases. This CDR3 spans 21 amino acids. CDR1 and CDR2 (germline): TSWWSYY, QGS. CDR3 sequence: CALGPPGLPARIRRYTDKLIF. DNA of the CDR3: TGTGCTCTTGGGCCCCCCGGGCTTCCGGCAAGGATACGGAGGTACACCGATAAACTCATCTTT.

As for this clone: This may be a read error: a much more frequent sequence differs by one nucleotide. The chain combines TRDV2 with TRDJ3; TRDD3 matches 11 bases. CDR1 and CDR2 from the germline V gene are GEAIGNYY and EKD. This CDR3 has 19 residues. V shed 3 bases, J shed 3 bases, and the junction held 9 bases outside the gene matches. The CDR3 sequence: CACDPVLGDMSWDTRQMFF. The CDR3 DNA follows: TGTGCCTGTGACCCCGTACTGGGGGATATGAGCTGGGACACCCGACAGATGTTTTTC.

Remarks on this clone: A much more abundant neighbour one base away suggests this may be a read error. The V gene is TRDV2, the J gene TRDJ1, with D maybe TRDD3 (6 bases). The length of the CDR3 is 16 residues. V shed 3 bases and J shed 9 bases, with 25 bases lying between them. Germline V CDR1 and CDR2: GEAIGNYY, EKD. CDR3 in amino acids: CACDPGVLALTAQLIF. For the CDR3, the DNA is TGTGCCTGTGACCCTGGGGTGCTAGCTTTGACAGCACAACTCATCTTT.

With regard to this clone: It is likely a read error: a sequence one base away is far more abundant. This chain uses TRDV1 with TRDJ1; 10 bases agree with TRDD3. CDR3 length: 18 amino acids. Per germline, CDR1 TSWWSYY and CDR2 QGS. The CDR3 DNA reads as TGTGCTCTTGGGTTCGCTCCGTACTGGGGGATGGACACCGATAATCTCATCTTT. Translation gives CALGFAPYWGMDTDNLIF.

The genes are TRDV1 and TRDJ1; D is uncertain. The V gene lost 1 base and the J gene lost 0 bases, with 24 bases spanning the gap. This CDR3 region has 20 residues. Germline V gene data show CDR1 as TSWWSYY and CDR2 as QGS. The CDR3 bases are TGTGCTCTTGGGGAACAGTATTATCAGCTTCACATCCCTTACACCGATAAACTCATCTTT. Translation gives CALGEQYYQLHIPYTDKLIF.